Many counts were recorded for the clone carrying this T cell receptor (beta chain). Its antigen is unknown. From germline, CDR1 is SGHRS and CDR2 YFSETQ. V trimming: 4 bases; J trimming: 4 bases; junction bases outside the gene matches: 7. The CDR3 loop spans 15 amino acids. Clinical symptoms, serum thyroxine and TRAb, thyroid ultrasound and orbital computed tomography together formed the diagnostic basis. The PBMCs were sourced from fresh peripheral blood (10 ml). The data belong to a study of T cells in Graves' hyperthyroidism and ophthalmopathy. Overall study findings and caveats: The model foresaw ophthalmopathy a median about 6.5 months prior to onset.

Amplified TCR beta CDR3 regions derived from RNA transcripts. HTBI primers were the set used in a first-round RT-PCR of the TCR CDR3. Each CDR3 protein is one row after TCRdb ran MiXCR on the multiplex PCR reads. Of roughly 500,000 distinct CDR3 sequences listed, 24% are singletons. This clonotype was obtained from a woman aged 30 to 39 with Graves' ophthalmopathy. Source material: blood. The V call is TRBV5-1, the J call TRBJ1-1; TRBD1 agrees at 10 bases. CDR3 loop: CASSPRTGGATEAFF. DNA of the CDR3: TGCGCCAGCAGCCCTCGGACAGGGGGGGCCACTGAAGCTTTCTTT.